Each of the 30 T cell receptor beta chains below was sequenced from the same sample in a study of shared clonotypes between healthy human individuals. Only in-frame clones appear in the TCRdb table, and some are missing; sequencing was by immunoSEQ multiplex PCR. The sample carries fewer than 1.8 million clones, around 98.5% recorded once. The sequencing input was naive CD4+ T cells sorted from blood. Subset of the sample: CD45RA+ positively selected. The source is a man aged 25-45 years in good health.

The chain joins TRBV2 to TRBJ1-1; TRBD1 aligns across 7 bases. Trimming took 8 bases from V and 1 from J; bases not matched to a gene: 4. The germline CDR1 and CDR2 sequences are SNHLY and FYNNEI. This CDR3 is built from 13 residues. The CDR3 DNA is TGTGCCAGCGAAGGGGGCGGGAACACTGAAGCTTTCTTT. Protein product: CASEGGGNTEAFF.

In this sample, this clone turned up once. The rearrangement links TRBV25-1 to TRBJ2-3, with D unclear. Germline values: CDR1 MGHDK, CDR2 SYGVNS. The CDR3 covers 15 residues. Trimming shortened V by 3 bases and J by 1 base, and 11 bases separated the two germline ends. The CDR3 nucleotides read TGTGCCAGCAGTGAGATTGGAGCCGGCACAGATACGCAGTATTTT. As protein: CASSEIGAGTDTQYF.

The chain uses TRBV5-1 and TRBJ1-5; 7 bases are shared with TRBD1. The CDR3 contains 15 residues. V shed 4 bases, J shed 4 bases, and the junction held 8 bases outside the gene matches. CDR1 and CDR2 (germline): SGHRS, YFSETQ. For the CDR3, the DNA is TGCGCCAGCAGCACAGGGGTCGGTGGAAATCAGCCCCAGCATTTT. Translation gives CASSTGVGGNQPQHF.

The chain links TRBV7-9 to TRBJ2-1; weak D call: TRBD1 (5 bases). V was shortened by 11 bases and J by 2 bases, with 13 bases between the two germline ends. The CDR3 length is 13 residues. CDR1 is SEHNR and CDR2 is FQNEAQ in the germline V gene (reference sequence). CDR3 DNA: TGTGCCGGTGCAGGGTTAACCTACAATGAGCAGTTCTTC. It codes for CAGAGLTYNEQFF.

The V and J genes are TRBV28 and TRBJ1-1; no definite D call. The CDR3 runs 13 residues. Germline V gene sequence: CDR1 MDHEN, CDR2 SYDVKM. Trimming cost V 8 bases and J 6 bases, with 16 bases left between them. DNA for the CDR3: TGTGCCAGCCTCGTCGGCGGGAGGGCTGAAGCTTTCTTT. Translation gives CASLVGGRAEAFF.

In DNA form, the CDR3 reads TGTGCCAGCCGGGGACTACTCCGGAACACCGGGGAGCTGTTTTTT. Its protein is CASRGLLRNTGELFF. The chain combines TRBV27 with TRBJ2-2; 7 bases align to TRBD2. V lost 8 bases to trimming and J lost 1 base; unmatched junction nucleotides: 7. Looked up from germline, CDR1 is MNHEY and CDR2 is SMNVEV (reference sequence). This CDR3 has 15 amino acids.

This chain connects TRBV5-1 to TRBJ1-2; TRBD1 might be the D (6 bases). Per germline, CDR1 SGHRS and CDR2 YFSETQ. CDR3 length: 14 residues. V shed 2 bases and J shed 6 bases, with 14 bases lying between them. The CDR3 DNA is TGCGCCAGCAGCTTATCGGACAGTTGGGATGGCTACACCTTC. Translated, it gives CASSLSDSWDGYTF.

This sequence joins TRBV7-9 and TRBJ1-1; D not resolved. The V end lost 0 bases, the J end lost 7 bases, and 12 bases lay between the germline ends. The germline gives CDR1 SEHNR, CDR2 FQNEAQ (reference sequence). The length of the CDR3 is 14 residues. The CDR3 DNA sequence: TGTGCCAGCAGCTTAGCGGGGAAGCCAAATGAAGCTTTCTTT. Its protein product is CASSLAGKPNEAFF.

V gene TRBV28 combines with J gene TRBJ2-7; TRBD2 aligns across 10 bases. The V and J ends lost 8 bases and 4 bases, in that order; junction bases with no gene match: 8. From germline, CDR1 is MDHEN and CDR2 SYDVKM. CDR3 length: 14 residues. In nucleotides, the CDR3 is TGTGCCAGCGGCCCCGGGACTAGCGTATACGAGCAGTACTTC. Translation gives CASGPGTSVYEQYF.

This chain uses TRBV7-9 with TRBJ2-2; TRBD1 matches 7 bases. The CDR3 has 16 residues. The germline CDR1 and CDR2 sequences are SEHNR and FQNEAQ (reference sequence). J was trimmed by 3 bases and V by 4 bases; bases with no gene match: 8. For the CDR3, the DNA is TGTGCCAGCAGCTCCCGACAGGGAGTTTACACCGGGGAGCTGTTTTTT. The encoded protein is CASSSRQGVYTGELFF. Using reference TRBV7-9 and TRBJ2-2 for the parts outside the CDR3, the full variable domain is DTGVSQNPRHKITKRGQNVTFRCDPISEHNRLYWYRQTLGQGPEFLTYFQNEAQLEKSRLLSDRFSAERPKGSFSTLEIQRTEQGDSAMYLCASSSRQGVYTGELFFGEGSRLTVL.

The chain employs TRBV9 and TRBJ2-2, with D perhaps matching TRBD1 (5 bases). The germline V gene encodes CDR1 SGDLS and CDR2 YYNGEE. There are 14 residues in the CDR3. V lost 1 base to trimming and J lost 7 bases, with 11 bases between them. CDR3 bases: TGTGCCAGCAGCGTAAGACCCAGGGACGGGGAGCTGTTTTTT. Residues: CASSVRPRDGELFF. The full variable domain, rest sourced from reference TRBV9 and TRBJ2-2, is DSGVTQTPKHLITATGQRVTLRCSPRSGDLSVYWYQQSLDQGLQFLIQYYNGEERAKGNILERFSAQQFPDLHSELNLSSLELGDSALYFCASSVRPRDGELFFGEGSRLTVL.

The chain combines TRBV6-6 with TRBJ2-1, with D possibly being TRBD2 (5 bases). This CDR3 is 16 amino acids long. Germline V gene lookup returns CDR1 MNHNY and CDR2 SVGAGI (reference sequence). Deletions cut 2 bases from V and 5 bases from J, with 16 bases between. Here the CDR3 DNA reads TGTGCCAGCAGTTACCCCCTAGTAGCGCTAAACAATGAGCAGTTCTTC. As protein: CASSYPLVALNNEQFF.

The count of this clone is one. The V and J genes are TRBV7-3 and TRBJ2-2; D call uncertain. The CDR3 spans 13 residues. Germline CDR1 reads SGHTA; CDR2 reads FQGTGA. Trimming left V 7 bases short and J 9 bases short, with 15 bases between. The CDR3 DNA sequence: TGTGCCAGCACCGATTTAGGGATTCGGGAGCTGTTTTTT. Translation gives CASTDLGIRELFF.

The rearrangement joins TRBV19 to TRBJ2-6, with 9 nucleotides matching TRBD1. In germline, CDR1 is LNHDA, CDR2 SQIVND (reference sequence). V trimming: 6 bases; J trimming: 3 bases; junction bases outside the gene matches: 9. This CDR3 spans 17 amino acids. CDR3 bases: TGTGCCAGTAGGCGAGGGACAGGGATTGGTGGGGCCAACGTCCTGACTTTC. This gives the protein CASRRGTGIGGANVLTF.

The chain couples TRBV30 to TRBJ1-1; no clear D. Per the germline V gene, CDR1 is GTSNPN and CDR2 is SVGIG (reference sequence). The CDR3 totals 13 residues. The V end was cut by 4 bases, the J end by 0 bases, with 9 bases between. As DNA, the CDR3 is TGTGCCTGGATCCGTCAGATGAACACTGAAGCTTTCTTT. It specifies CAWIRQMNTEAFF.

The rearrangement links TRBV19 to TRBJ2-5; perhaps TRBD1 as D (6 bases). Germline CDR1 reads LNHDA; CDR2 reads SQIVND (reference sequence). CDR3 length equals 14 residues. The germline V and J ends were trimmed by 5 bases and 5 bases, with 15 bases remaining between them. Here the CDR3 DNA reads TGTGCCAGTAGTCCAACCGACAGGAGGGAGACCCAGTACTTC. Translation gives CASSPTDRRETQYF. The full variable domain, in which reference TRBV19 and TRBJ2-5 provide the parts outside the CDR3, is DGGITQSPKYLFRKEGQNVTLSCEQNLNHDAMYWYRQDPGQGLRLIYYSQIVNDFQKGDIAEGYSVSREKKESFPLTVTSAQKNPTAFYLCASSPTDRRETQYFGPGTRLLVL.

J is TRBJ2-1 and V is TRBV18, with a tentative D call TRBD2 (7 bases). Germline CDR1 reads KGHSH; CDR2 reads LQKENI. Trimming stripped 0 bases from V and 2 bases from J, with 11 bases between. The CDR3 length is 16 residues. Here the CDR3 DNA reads TGTGCCAGCTCACCACCATCGGGGGGCGCCTACAATGAGCAGTTCTTC. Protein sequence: CASSPPSGGAYNEQFF.

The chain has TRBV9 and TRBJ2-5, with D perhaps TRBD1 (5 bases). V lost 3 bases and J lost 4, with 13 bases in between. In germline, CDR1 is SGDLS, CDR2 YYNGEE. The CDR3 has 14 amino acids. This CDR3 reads CASSEFRVGETQYF. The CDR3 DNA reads TGTGCCAGCAGCGAGTTCAGGGTAGGAGAGACCCAGTACTTC.

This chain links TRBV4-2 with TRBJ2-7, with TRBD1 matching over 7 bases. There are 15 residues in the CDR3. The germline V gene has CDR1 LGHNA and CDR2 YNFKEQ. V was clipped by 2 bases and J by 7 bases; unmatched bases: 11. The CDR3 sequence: CASSQRTGELGEQYF. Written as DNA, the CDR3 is TGTGCCAGCAGCCAACGCACAGGGGAATTAGGAGAGCAGTACTTC.

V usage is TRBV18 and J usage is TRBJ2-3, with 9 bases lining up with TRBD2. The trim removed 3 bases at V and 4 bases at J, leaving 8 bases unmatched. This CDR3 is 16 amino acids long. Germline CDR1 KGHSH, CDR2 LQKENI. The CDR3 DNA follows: TGTGCCAGCTCACCTATAGCGGGAGTAGTTGCAGATACGCAGTATTTT. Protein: CASSPIAGVVADTQYF. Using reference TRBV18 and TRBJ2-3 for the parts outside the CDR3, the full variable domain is NAGVMQNPRHLVRRRGQEARLRCSPMKGHSHVYWYRQLPEEGLKFMVYLQKENIIDESGMPKERFSAEFPKEGPSILRIQQVVRGDSAAYFCASSPIAGVVADTQYFGPGTRLTVL.

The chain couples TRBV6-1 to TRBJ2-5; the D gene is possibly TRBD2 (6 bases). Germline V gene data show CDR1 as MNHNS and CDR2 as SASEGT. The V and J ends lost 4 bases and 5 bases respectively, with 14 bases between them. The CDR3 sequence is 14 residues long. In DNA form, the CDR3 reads TGTGCCAGCAGTGGTGCTAAACGGGGGGAGACCCAGTACTTC. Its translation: CASSGAKRGETQYF.

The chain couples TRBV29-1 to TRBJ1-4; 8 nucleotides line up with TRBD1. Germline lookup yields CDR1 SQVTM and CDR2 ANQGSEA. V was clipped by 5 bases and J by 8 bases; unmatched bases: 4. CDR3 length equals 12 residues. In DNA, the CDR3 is TGCAGCGTTCACAGGGGGGAAGAAAAACTGTTTTTT. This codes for CSVHRGEEKLFF. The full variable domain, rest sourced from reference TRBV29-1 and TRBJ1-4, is SAVISQKPSRDICQRGTSLTIQCQVDSQVTMMFWYRQQPGQSLTLIATANQGSEATYESGFVIDKFPISRPNLTFSTLTVSNMSPEDSSIYLCSVHRGEEKLFFGSGTQLSVL.

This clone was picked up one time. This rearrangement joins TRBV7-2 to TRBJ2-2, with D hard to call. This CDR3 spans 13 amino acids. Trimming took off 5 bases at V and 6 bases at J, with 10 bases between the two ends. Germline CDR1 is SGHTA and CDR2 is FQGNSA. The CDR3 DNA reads TGTGCCAGCAGCAAACGAGAGGCCGGGGAGCTGTTTTTT. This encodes CASSKREAGELFF.

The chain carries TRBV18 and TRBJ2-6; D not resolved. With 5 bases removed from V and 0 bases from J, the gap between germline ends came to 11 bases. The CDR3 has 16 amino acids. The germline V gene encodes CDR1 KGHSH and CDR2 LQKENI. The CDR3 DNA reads TGTGCCAGCTCAAATAAGCAGGACTCTGGGGCCAACGTCCTGACTTTC. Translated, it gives CASSNKQDSGANVLTF.

The CDR3 DNA is TGTGCCTTTATTCGGCGGGACACAGATACGCAGTATTTT. Protein product: CAFIRRDTDTQYF. The J gene is TRBJ2-3, the V gene TRBV28; possible D gene TRBD2, 6 bases. The germline gives CDR1 MDHEN, CDR2 SYDVKM. The CDR3 covers 13 residues. The V end was cut by 11 bases, the J end by 2 bases, with 14 bases between.

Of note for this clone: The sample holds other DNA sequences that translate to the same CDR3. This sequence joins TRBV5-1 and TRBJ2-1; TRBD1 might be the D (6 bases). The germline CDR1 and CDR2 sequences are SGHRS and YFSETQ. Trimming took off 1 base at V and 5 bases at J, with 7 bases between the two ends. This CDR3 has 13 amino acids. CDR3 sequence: CASSLYRDNEQFF. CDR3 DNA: TGCGCCAGCAGCTTGTACAGGGACAATGAGCAGTTCTTC.

CDR3 region: CASSFLFAVAGGPADTQYF. In DNA, the CDR3 is TGTGCCAGCAGCTTTCTTTTCGCCGTAGCGGGAGGGCCCGCAGATACGCAGTATTTT. The chain combines TRBV5-6 with TRBJ2-3; 11 bases are a match to TRBD2. The CDR3 totals 19 residues. The J segment lost 4 bases and the V segment lost 2 bases, leaving 15 bases of the junction unmatched. The germline gives CDR1 SGHDT, CDR2 YYEEEE.

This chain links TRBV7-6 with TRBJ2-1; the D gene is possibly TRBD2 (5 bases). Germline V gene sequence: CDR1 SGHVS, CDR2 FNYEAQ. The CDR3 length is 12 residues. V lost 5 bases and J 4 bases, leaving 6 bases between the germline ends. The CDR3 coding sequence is TGTGCCAGCAGCCCGGGATACAATGAGCAGTTCTTC. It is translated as CASSPGYNEQFF.

The CDR3 DNA is TGTGCCAGCTCACCATTGGTGGGACAGGGGAGCTCTGGGGCCAACGTCCTGACTTTC. Translated: CASSPLVGQGSSGANVLTF. V is TRBV18 and J is TRBJ2-6, with 10 bases matching TRBD1. The CDR3 spans 19 residues. Germline V gives CDR1 KGHSH, CDR2 LQKENI. V trimming: 2 bases; J trimming: 0 bases; junction bases outside the gene matches: 7. Variable domain in full (rest from reference TRBV18 and TRBJ2-6): NAGVMQNPRHLVRRRGQEARLRCSPMKGHSHVYWYRQLPEEGLKFMVYLQKENIIDESGMPKERFSAEFPKEGPSILRIQQVVRGDSAAYFCASSPLVGQGSSGANVLTFGAGSRLTVL.

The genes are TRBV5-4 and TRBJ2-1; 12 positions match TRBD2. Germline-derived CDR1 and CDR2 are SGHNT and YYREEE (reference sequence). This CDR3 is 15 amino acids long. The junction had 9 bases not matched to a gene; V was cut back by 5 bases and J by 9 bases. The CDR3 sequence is CASRRTSGVGREQFF. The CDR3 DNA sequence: TGTGCCAGCAGAAGGACTAGCGGGGTGGGGCGTGAGCAGTTCTTC. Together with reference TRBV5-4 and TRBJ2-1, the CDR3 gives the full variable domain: ETGVTQSPTHLIKTRGQQVTLRCSSQSGHNTVSWYQQALGQGPQFIFQYYREEENGRGNFPPRFSGLQFPNYSSELNVNALELDDSALYLCASRRTSGVGREQFFGPGTRLTVL.